This is a list of T cell receptor beta chains from one sample in a study of T cell responses to AZD1222 COVID-19 vaccine. Method: immunoSEQ multiplex PCR; TCRdb's copy keeps in-frame clones and lacks some. The table lists approximately 88,000 clones, around nine tenths of them singletons. The specimen comprised peripheral blood, sampled 28 days after the second AZD1222 dose. Every receptor here comes from an adult who received the AZD1222 COVID-19 vaccine. CDR3s include the opening cysteine and the closing phenylalanine or tryptophan. The D gene is left open where the match is weak. The listing skips clone size in some rows; elsewhere it reads once, few, many or a size class.

clone size,D gene,V gene,J gene,CDR3 DNA,CDR3 protein
once,TRBD1,TRBV29-1,TRBJ2-1,TGCAGCGGGGGACAGACCTCCTACAATGAGCAGTTCTTC,CSGGQTSYNEQFF
.,.,TRBV20-1,TRBJ1-1,TGCAGTGCTAGAGGCGCTGAAGCTTTCTTT,CSARGAEAFF
.,.,TRBV6-5,TRBJ1-1,TGTGCCAGCAGTCCCCTGGGGAGGAACACTGAAGCTTTCTTT,CASSPLGRNTEAFF
.,.,TRBV7-9,TRBJ1-6,TGTGCCAGCAGGGAGAGGCCAGGGGTGAATTCACCCCTCCACTTT,CASRERPGVNSPLHF
.,.,TRBV30,TRBJ1-6,TGTGCCTGGCATCGGCAGACTAATTCACCCCTCCACTTT,CAWHRQTNSPLHF
.,.,TRBV6-2/TRBV6-3,TRBJ2-7,TGTGCCAGCAGTTACTCGCGGGGTGCCTACGAGCAGTACTTC,CASSYSRGAYEQYF
.,TRBD1,TRBV6-5,TRBJ2-2,TGTGCCAGCAGGATGACAGGGGGGACCGGGGAGCTGTTTTTT,CASRMTGGTGELFF
.,.,TRBV21-1,TRBJ1-1,TGTGCCAGCAGCAACTCCCAGGGGCAGGGGGCGGGTGAAGCTTTCTTT,CASSNSQGQGAGEAFF
few,.,TRBV6-5,TRBJ1-1,TGTGCCAGCAGTTACTCCCGGGACCTTAAAGGGGCTGAAGCTTTCTTT,CASSYSRDLKGAEAFF
once,.,TRBV6-5,TRBJ2-7,TGTGCCAGCAGTCCCCGGGACACTAACTACGAGCAGTACTTC,CASSPRDTNYEQYF
.,.,TRBV7-8,TRBJ2-5,TGTGCCAGCAGCCCGGGCCCTAGCTGGGAGGAGACCCAGTACTTC,CASSPGPSWEETQYF
.,TRBD1,TRBV6-5,TRBJ1-4,TGTGCCAGCCGAAGAGGACAGGGGAGCGAAAAACTGTTTTTT,CASRRGQGSEKLFF
.,.,TRBV3-1/TRBV3-2,TRBJ2-7,TGTGCCAGCAGCCGATCACAGGGATTGCAGTACTTC,CASSRSQGLQYF
.,TRBD1,TRBV5-4,TRBJ1-4,TGTGCCAGCAGCAAACGACAGGGCCCTAATGAAAAACTGTTTTTT,CASSKRQGPNEKLFF
few,.,TRBV19,TRBJ1-5,TGTGCCAGCAAGGTGGCAGGGGGCAATCAGCCCCAGCATTTT,CASKVAGGNQPQHF
once,TRBD1,TRBV19,TRBJ1-5,TGTGCCAGTAGTCCGACAGGGGGCGCTTATCAGCCCCAGCATTTT,CASSPTGGAYQPQHF
.,.,TRBV11-1,TRBJ2-5,TGTGCCAGCAGCTCACGGGGGCCAACCGGAGAGACCCAGTACTTC,CASSSRGPTGETQYF
.,TRBD1,TRBV7-2,TRBJ1-2,TGTGCCAGCAGCCGGGGACAGGGCGGGGGTTATGGCTACACCTTC,CASSRGQGGGYGYTF
.,.,TRBV25-1,TRBJ1-6,TGTGCCAGCTGCGATCATAGCTCCTATAATTCACCCCTCCACTTT,CASCDHSSYNSPLHF
few,TRBD1,TRBV19,TRBJ2-2,TGTGCCAGTAGTACGGGACAGGGCGGCACCGGGGAGCTGTTTTTT,CASSTGQGGTGELFF